This TCR beta chain was sequenced for a study of blood T cell repertoires in COVID-19. The overall study: Samples taken during acute and convalescent COVID-19 were collected in the United States, Italy and Spain. Sources were T cells, B-cell-depleted T cells, or PBMCs; the material itself was cDNA or gDNA.

In the original analysis: Cell counts per sample came from amplifying reference gene primers. The table came from immunoSEQ multiplex PCR; TCRdb's copy has only in-frame clones and leaves some out. D and trimming were read from the DNA, whereas the V and J calls and clone size are those reported in that table. Of 65,000 or so clones listed, under 95% were seen once; the top ten hold over 0.95%. V gave up 6 bases and J gave up 0 bases; unmatched junction bases: 5. This CDR3 is 15 amino acids long. The germline V gene has CDR1 KGHSH and CDR2 LQKENI. Sequencing was done on a sample of peripheral blood. The rearrangement uses TRBV18 and TRBJ1-1; 9 nucleotides match TRBD1. The TCR sequence derives from a man between 60 and 75 years old with acute or convalescent COVID-19. The CDR3 DNA is TGTGCCAGCTCGACGGGACAGGGTATGAACACTGAAGCTTTCTTT. The encoded protein is CASSTGQGMNTEAFF.